This T cell receptor beta chain was captured by sequencing in a study of siplizumab effects on memory and regulatory T cells (dated by TCRdb to the late 2010s). At the level of the whole study: The study examined how the anti-CD2 antibody siplizumab affects alloreactive T-cell subsets in allogeneic mixed lymphocyte reactions built from human PBMCs. General conclusions and limits of the study: Of the alloreactive CD4+ clones that could be mapped, the Treg-derived share averaged approximately 67% with siplizumab compared with 25% to 30% in control reactions. Siplizumab significantly reduced the cumulative frequency of alloreactive sequences traceable to unstimulated CD4+ memory T cells. The suppressive function of proliferating Tregs from siplizumab cultures was not functionally confirmed. Sequences below about 10^-5 frequency were poorly captured, so only a minor fraction of alloreactive clones could be mapped to unstimulated subsets. Unstimulated naive T cells appeared more diverse than memory T cells, and naive cells seemed to contribute substantially to the alloresponse. About 80-96% of proliferating CD4+ or CD8+ clones could not be given a naive or memory phenotype.

Libraries were built with the immunoSEQ multiplex PCR assay. Each sample had 85,000 to 100,000 TCR templates assayed by the deep sequencing platform. Genomic DNA extracted from sorted T cells was the material used for TCRbeta CDR3 sequencing. As for how the authors treated the data: The R programming language was used for clonal analysis of TCRbeta CDR3 data. Alloreactive CD4+ and CD8+ clones were defined by comparing unstimulated samples with post-reaction CFSE-low samples. Alloreactive CD4+ clones were assigned to regulatory or non-regulatory origin by matching sequences to sorted unstimulated Treg and non-Treg repertoires. Drawn from immuneACCESS, this table holds only the in-frame rearrangements with V and J called that TCRdb kept. Clones are partly lost; checked studies trace under half to an unresolved V gene and leave the rest unexplained. V, J and clone size are taken as reported in that table, and D and trimming were inferred from the DNA itself. This sample is represented by 99,000 or so clones; about 93% of them were singletons. 0.6% to 0.7% of the sample is taken by the ten largest.

Here V drops 1 base and J drops 1 base, and the junction holds 5 bases not matched to any gene. CDR1 LNHDA and CDR2 SQIVND are derived from the germline V gene (reference sequence). The CDR3 runs 16 residues from the cysteine to the phenylalanine. The kept DNA is CDR3 alone, 48 bases in frame from the first base. On this clone: Its specific antigen is unknown. The sample holds no much larger clone one base away, and base qualities are not on file.

Sorted unstimulated T cells and proliferating T cells recovered from mixed lymphocyte reactions underwent TCRbeta CDR3 sequencing. Fresh whole blood from over 8 HLA-typed healthy donors was used to isolate PBMCs. To map where alloreactive clones came from, unstimulated CD4+ regulatory T cells were FACS-sorted. The V gene is TRBV19 and the J gene is TRBJ1-1, and 8 junction bases match TRBD1. The receptor was isolated from a human donor in good health. Material: Tregs sorted from blood. CDR3 reads: CASSIVTGGPNTEAFF. The nucleotide sequence is TGTGCCAGTAGTATAGTAACAGGGGGACCGAACACTGAAGCTTTCTTT.